This T cell receptor beta chain was observed in a study of CD8 T cells in Susac syndrome. Random hexamers were used to reverse transcribe the RNA input (about 0.5 to 1 ug). TCRdb reanalysed the immunoSEQ multiplex PCR reads using MiXCR and keeps one entry per CDR3 protein. The sample consists of under 200,000 distinct CDR3 sequences, just under 95% of them appearing once. The ends were cut back, 5 bases at V and 3 bases at J, with 9 bases in the middle. The CDR3 has 13 residues. Germline assignment: CDR1 MNHEY and CDR2 SVGEGT. This TCR was recovered from a human donor in good health. This sequence joins TRBV6-2 or TRBV6-3 and TRBJ2-3; a possible D gene is TRBD2 (5 bases). The sample consisted of CD4+ T cells from PBMCs. The CDR3 DNA reads as TGTGCCAGCAGTCGGGATTCAACAGATACGCAGTATTTT. Its translation is CASSRDSTDTQYF.